The rows below give T cell receptor beta chains drawn from one sample of a study of immune evolution from preneoplasia to lung adenocarcinoma. Profiled with immunoSEQ multiplex PCR; TCRdb holds only in-frame clones, not every one. This table holds some 9,000 clones, about 81% found once. Sequences were obtained from FFPE lung adenocarcinoma in situ tissue. The receptors shown here come from a person between 70 and 80 years old with lung adenocarcinoma. Both conserved end residues are part of each CDR3. The order of the fields is CDR3 DNA, CDR3 protein, J gene, V gene, D gene, clone size. The D gene is left open where the match is weak. Rows may omit the clone size; those that give it use once, few, many or a size class.

TGTGCCTGGAGTCTCCTGAGGAACACTGAAGCTTTCTTT,CAWSLLRNTEAFF,TRBJ1-1,TRBV30,NA,few
TGTGCCAGCAGTGGGCTCTCGGAAGAGCAGTACTTC,CASSGLSEEQYF,TRBJ2-7,TRBV6-6,NA,NA
TGCAGCGTTGTTCGGCAGTACGAGCAGTACTTC,CSVVRQYEQYF,TRBJ2-7,TRBV29-1,NA,NA
TGTGCCAGCAGCCAAGAGGGCGAGACCCAGTACTTC,CASSQEGETQYF,TRBJ2-5,TRBV4-2,NA,NA
TGTGCCAGCAGCCAGGGACACCCTCTGTCGCGGGGACGCTACGAGCAGTACTTC,CASSQGHPLSRGRYEQYF,TRBJ2-7,TRBV5-6,NA,NA
TGTGCCAGCAGTTCCTCAAGGTTTCGCGGTCAGCCCCAGCATTTT,CASSSSRFRGQPQHF,TRBJ1-5,TRBV28,NA,NA
TGTGCCAGCAGCTTTACAGGGTCTTCGAACACCGGGGAGCTGTTTTTT,CASSFTGSSNTGELFF,TRBJ2-2,TRBV5-5,NA,NA
TGTGCCACCAGCAGCGGAGGGGGCAGAGAGACCCAGTACTTC,CATSSGGGRETQYF,TRBJ2-5,TRBV15,NA,NA
TGCGCCAGCAGCTCTACGGGGACAGGGGTGACGTATGGCTACACCTTC,CASSSTGTGVTYGYTF,TRBJ1-2,TRBV5-1,TRBD1,NA
TGTGCCAGCAGCCAAGACATAACCTACGAGCAGTACTTC,CASSQDITYEQYF,TRBJ2-7,TRBV4-2,NA,NA
TGTGCCTGGAGTCCATACCGGACAGGGTTCGGCTACACCTTC,CAWSPYRTGFGYTF,TRBJ1-2,TRBV30,TRBD1,NA
TGTGCCTGGCACCCCCTCGGGACAGTGGACACTGAAGCTTTCTTT,CAWHPLGTVDTEAFF,TRBJ1-1,TRBV30,TRBD1,NA
TGCGCCAGCAGCTCTGAGGGGCGCTATGGCTACACCTTC,CASSSEGRYGYTF,TRBJ1-2,TRBV4-1,NA,NA
TGCAGTGCTGCCCAGCAGTTCTTC,CSAAQQFF,TRBJ2-1,TRBV20-1,NA,once
TGTGCCAGCAGCTTGGCAGAGGGGTCGGTCACCGGGGAGCTGTTTTTT,CASSLAEGSVTGELFF,TRBJ2-2,TRBV5-5,NA,NA
TGTGCCAGCAGCTCCCTAGCGGGAACTCTGTACCAAGAGACCCAGTACTTC,CASSSLAGTLYQETQYF,TRBJ2-5,TRBV5-8,TRBD2,NA
TGTGCCAGTAGTATCATAGCGGGAGGGTCCTACGAGCAGTACTTC,CASSIIAGGSYEQYF,TRBJ2-7,TRBV19,TRBD2,NA
TGTGCCAGCAGGTCCCAAGGGGCCGGGGAGCTGTTTTTT,CASRSQGAGELFF,TRBJ2-2,TRBV7-2,NA,NA
TGTGCCAGCAGCGCCCTATCTAGCGGGGGGTACAATGAGCAGTTCTTC,CASSALSSGGYNEQFF,TRBJ2-1,TRBV9,TRBD2,NA